This T cell receptor (beta chain) comes out of a study of T cell clonotyping in hematopoietic cell transplantation. For the study at large: Recipient samples before transplant were obtained post-cytoreduction. The study's findings and limits: Higher Inverse Simpson Index values in graft donor and pretransplant recipient predicted broader posttransplant TCR diversity.

The time point is: recipient sample about 28 days before transplant, after cytoreduction. Recipients were bled about 28 days pretransplant and at posttransplant days 30, 100, 180. The V end was cut by 0 bases, the J end by 0 bases, with 8 bases between. Germline lookup yields CDR1 SGHTA and CDR2 FQGNSA. The CDR3 totals 15 residues. Generated by immunoSEQ multiplex PCR, the TCRdb table keeps only in-frame clones and is missing some. The sample shows over 4,000 clones, about 33% of them seen only once. About this clone: The target antigen is unknown.

The chain couples TRBV7-2 to TRBJ1-1; D ambiguous. This TCR was recovered from a man aged 45 to 65 with myelofibrosis. Some clones in this sample may be carry-over from other donors' samples. Sequenced material: peripheral blood mononuclear cells, taken before stem cell transplant. The CDR3 DNA reads TGTGCCAGCAGCTTAGCCCCGGGATTGAACACTGAAGCTTTCTTT. Translating it yields CASSLAPGLNTEAFF.